This TCR beta chain is drawn from a study of graft-versus-host responses after intestinal transplantation. Study-wide background: Each of the recipients got a multivisceral, liver-intestinal, or isolated intestinal transplant. The whole recipient group had anti-thymocyte globulin induction followed by tacrolimus and steroids for around 3 years.

Study results and caveats: Analysis identified GvH clones in recipient marrow, with some appearing first in ileum or blood. Graft-versus-host to host-versus-graft clonal ratios in allografts were high in patients with graft-donor T cell macrochimerism.

Comments on this clone: What it binds is not known.

Only in-frame clones appear in the TCRdb table, and some are missing; sequencing was by immunoSEQ multiplex PCR. The sample records tens of thousands of clones, around 83% being singletons. This CDR3 has 12 residues. The germline V and J ends were trimmed by 1 base and 9 bases, with 6 bases remaining between them. Germline CDR1 is MGHRA and CDR2 is YSYEKL. The sample consisted of unstimulated CD8+ T cells sorted from spleen or lymph node cells, taken before intestinal transplant. The chain is built from TRBV4-1 and TRBJ2-2; unclear D gene. This receptor was taken from a human donor who received an intestinal transplant. CDR3 loop: CASSQVGRELFF. Here the CDR3 DNA reads TGCGCCAGCAGCCAAGTGGGAAGGGAGCTGTTTTTT.